This T cell receptor beta chain was recovered during a study of blood T cell repertoires in COVID-19. Study summary: Nucleic acid was either cDNA or gDNA, and it came from T cells, B-cell-depleted T cells, or PBMCs.

Germline V gene lookup returns CDR1 KGHDR and CDR2 SFDVKD. CDR3 length: 11 residues. Trimming pared 7 bases from V and 4 bases from J, leaving 6 bases between. How the authors handled the data: Estimates of nucleated cell counts were drawn from the amplification of reference gene primers. Clones were read by immunoSEQ multiplex PCR, and TCRdb kept only the in-frame ones, dropping some. For V, J and clone size, that table is used; D and trimming come from the DNA. The repertoire has about 170,000 clones, about 82% of them found once; the top ten carry 6.5% to 9%. Enrolled during active infection, Seattle patients were then followed longitudinally.

The sample consisted of peripheral blood. The sequence was collected from a woman older than 75 with COVID-19, enrolled during active disease. The genes are TRBV24-1 and TRBJ2-5; D not resolved. The CDR3 DNA follows: TGTGCCACCAGCTCCGGAGAGACCCAGTACTTC. Residues: CATSSGETQYF.